The 2 T cell receptor beta chains reported below all come from one sample, sequenced in a study of identical twins. TCRdb called the 5' RACE reads again in MiXCR, with one record for every CDR3 protein. The top ten hold roughly 0.3% of the sample, which has around 1.7 million distinct CDR3 sequences, less than 35% seen once. Material for sequencing was cord blood. These receptors came from a newborn girl in good health.

The gene calls are TRBV9 and TRBJ1-4, with a weak D call TRBD1 (5 bases). Germline V CDR1 and CDR2: SGDLS, YYNGEE. Trimming took 0 bases from V and 6 from J, leaving 12 bases between them. CDR3 length equals 15 residues. This CDR3 reads CASSVGGETYEKLFF. The CDR3 bases are TGTGCCAGCAGCGTAGGGGGGGAAACCTATGAAAAACTGTTTTTT. Full variable domain (rest looked up from reference TRBV9 and TRBJ1-4): DSGVTQTPKHLITATGQRVTLRCSPRSGDLSVYWYQQSLDQGLQFLIQYYNGEERAKGNILERFSAQQFPDLHSELNLSSLELGDSALYFCASSVGGETYEKLFFGSGTQLSVL.

The genes are TRBV12-3 or TRBV12-4 and TRBJ1-1; D remains unclear. The CDR3 runs 14 residues. Trimming cost V 5 bases and J 2 bases, with 12 bases left between them. The CDR3 loop is CASSADTSNTEAFF. The CDR3 DNA reads TGTGCCAGCAGTGCCGACACGTCAAACACTGAAGCTTTCTTT.